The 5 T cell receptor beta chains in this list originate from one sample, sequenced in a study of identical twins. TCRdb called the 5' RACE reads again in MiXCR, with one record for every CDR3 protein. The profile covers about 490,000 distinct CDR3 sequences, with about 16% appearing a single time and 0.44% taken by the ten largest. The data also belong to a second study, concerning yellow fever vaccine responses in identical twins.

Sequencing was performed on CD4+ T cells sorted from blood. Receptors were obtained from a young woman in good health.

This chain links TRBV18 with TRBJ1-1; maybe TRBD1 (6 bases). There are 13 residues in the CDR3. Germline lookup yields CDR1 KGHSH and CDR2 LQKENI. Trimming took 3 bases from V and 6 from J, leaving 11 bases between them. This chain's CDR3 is CASSPLDSAEAFF. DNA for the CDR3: TGTGCCAGCTCACCTCTGGACAGTGCTGAAGCTTTCTTT.

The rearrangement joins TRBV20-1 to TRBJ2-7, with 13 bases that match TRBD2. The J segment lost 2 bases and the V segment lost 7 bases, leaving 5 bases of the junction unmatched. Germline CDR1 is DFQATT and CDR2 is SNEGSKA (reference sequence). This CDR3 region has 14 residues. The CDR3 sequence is CSVRTSGGAYEQYF. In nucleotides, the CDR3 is TGCAGTGTACGGACTAGCGGGGGAGCCTACGAGCAGTACTTC.

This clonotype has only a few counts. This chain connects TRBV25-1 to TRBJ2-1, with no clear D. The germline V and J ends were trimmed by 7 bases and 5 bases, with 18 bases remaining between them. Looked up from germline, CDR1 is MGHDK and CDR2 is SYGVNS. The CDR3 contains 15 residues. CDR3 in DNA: TGTGCCAGCACCTTAAGGAGTGCAGTAAACAATGAGCAGTTCTTC. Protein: CASTLRSAVNNEQFF.

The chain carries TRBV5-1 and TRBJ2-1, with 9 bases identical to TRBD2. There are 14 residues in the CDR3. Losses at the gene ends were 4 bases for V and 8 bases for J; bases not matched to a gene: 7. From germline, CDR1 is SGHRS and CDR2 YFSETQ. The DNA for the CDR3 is TGCGCCAGCAGCCCCTCTAGCGGGATTTATGAGCAGTTCTTC. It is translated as CASSPSSGIYEQFF.

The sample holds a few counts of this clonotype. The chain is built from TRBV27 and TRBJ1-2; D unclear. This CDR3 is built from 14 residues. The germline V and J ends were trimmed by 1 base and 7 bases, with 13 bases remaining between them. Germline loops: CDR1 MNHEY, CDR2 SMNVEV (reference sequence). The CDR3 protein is CASSLYWGDLGYTF. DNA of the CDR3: TGTGCCAGCAGTTTATACTGGGGAGATCTTGGCTACACCTTC.